The subject of this entry is one TCR beta chain. Its antigen remains unknown. This sample stems from a study of shared clonotypes between healthy human individuals. Study observations and caveats: Clonotypes not shared had lower generation probabilities than those common to all four donors. Larger estimated richness was generally recorded for naive subsets relative to memory subsets. Genetic and exposure-history diversity was limited by the few donors.

Healthy HIV-negative adults with no recent acute infections or vaccinations were recruited as donors. The germline CDR1 and CDR2 sequences are SGHRS and YFSETQ. This CDR3 has 11 residues. Trimming removed 5 bases from V and 7 bases from J, with 10 bases in between. Sequencing used immunoSEQ multiplex PCR; TCRdb keeps in-frame clones, though not all of them. The table shows approximately 500,000 clones, with 96% occurring only once. The TCR sequence derives from a woman aged 25 to 39 in good health. Sequenced material: naive CD4+ T cells sorted from blood. Specified subset: CD45RA+ positively selected. The chain is built from TRBV5-1 and TRBJ2-7; D may be TRBD1 (5 bases). The CDR3 DNA reads TGCGCCAGCAGAGGGGTCGGAGAGCAGTACTTC. It translates to CASRGVGEQYF. Filled out from reference TRBV5-1 and TRBJ2-7, the complete variable domain reads KAGVTQTPRYLIKTRGQQVTLSCSPISGHRSVSWYQQTPGQGLQFLFEYFSETQRNKGNFPGRFSGRQFSNSRSEMNVSTLELGDSALYLCASRGVGEQYFGPGTRLTVT.